A selection of T cell receptor beta chains follows, all from one sample in a study of T cell responses to AZD1222 COVID-19 vaccine. Here immunoSEQ multiplex PCR was the method, and the copy in TCRdb shows in-frame clones only, minus some. The repertoire holds 90,000 to 150,000 clones, with 88% as singletons. Sequenced material: peripheral blood, taken on day 0 of AZD1222 vaccination. All receptors come from an adult in good health. The CDR3 runs from the conserved cysteine through the conserved F or W.

v_call	j_call	cdr3_length	cdr3_aa
TRBV24-1	TRBJ1-2	15	CATRGSGASNYGYTF
TRBV30	TRBJ1-1	15	CAWSRVGVPNTEAFF
TRBV2	TRBJ2-1	11	CASEMGAEQFF
TRBV5-4	TRBJ1-6	14	CASTSDRGLSPLHF
TRBV7-9	TRBJ2-7	14	CASSGGLTSYEQYF
TRBV10-1	TRBJ1-2	13	CASSAQQAGGYTF
TRBV7-8	TRBJ2-5	19	CASSKGAVRDRAYQETQYF
TRBV28	TRBJ2-7	13	CASSYPMAYEQYF
TRBV5-1	TRBJ2-1	16	CASSWGLAGGDNEQFF
TRBV11-2	TRBJ2-7	14	CASTLREGLGEQYF
TRBV2	TRBJ1-2	12	CASKGRVYGYTF
TRBV19	TRBJ2-7	13	CASSKGPGYEQYF
TRBV5-6	TRBJ2-1	17	CASSFGTSGSWYNEQFF
TRBV18	TRBJ1-5	15	CASSLGTPSNQPQHF
TRBV7-3	TRBJ2-4	13	CASSQGQGWIQYF
TRBV13	TRBJ1-1	16	CASSLLGPTISTEAFF
TRBV28	TRBJ1-2	15	CASSPETSWGYGYTF
TRBV28	TRBJ1-2	8	CASGGYTF
TRBV25-1	TRBJ1-1	12	CASRDGGASAFF
TRBV7-3	TRBJ2-3	14	CASSASGSTDTQYF
TRBV28	TRBJ1-3	15	CASRVGLSSGNTIYF
TRBV30	TRBJ2-7	14	CAWSVWARGYEQYF
TRBV2	TRBJ1-1	14	CASREGTGLTEAFF